This T cell receptor beta chain was captured by sequencing in a study of blood T cell repertoires in COVID-19. In the study overall: Sites across the United States, Italy and Spain contributed samples from acute and convalescent COVID-19. The cDNA or gDNA used as material had been derived from T cells, B-cell-depleted T cells, or PBMCs.

With V trimmed by 7 bases and J by 5 bases, 10 bases remained unmatched. CDR3 length equals 15 residues. The germline CDR1 and CDR2 sequences are SNHLY and FYNNEI. The repertoire was sequenced with immunoSEQ multiplex PCR; TCRdb's copy has only in-frame clones and lacks some. The sample consists of around 220,000 clones, almost 90% of them appearing once. In assigning cohorts, the study relied on participant-reported clinical history. The sample comprised PBMCs or T cells enriched from blood (not recorded which). This clonotype was sampled from a woman aged 45-65 years with acute COVID-19. The V gene is TRBV2, the J gene TRBJ1-5, with 8 nucleotides matching TRBD1. The CDR3 nucleotides read TGTGCCAGCACAGGACAGGGAGGAGGCGATCAGCCCCAGCATTTT. Its protein product is CASTGQGGGDQPQHF.